Below are 7 T cell receptor beta chains sequenced from a single sample in a study of cytomegalovirus exposure and HLA in healthy donors. The PCR was carried out with 60 Vbeta primers and 13 Jbeta primers. TCRdb's table, derived via immunoSEQ multiplex PCR, lists solely in-frame clones and lacks some. The sample shows 160,000 or so clones, 75% to 80% of them seen only once. Sequenced material: PBMCs. All receptors derive from a woman aged 40 to 55 in good health and CMV-seronegative.

The chain links TRBV5-1 to TRBJ1-1, with TRBD1 matching over 7 bases. The CDR3 spans 14 residues. CDR1 is SGHRS and CDR2 is YFSETQ in the germline V gene. J lost 7 bases, V lost 0 bases, and 6 bases had no gene match. The CDR3 DNA reads TGCGCCAGCAGCTTGGCCGTGACAGGGCATGAAGCTTTCTTT. This gives the protein CASSLAVTGHEAFF.

This clone was seen a handful of times. This sequence joins TRBV9 and TRBJ1-3; no firm D call. Germline V gene sequence: CDR1 SGDLS, CDR2 YYNGEE. The CDR3 is made up of 14 amino acids. The V gene lost 4 bases and the J gene lost 8 bases, with 16 bases spanning the gap. The CDR3 bases are TGTGCCAGCAGCCCCGAAAGCAGCGTACACACCATATATTTT. This gives the protein CASSPESSVHTIYF.

In DNA form, the CDR3 reads TGCGCCAGCAGCTTGGACGGAGCGCCTAACACCATATATTTT. Protein sequence: CASSLDGAPNTIYF. The chain recombines TRBV5-1 with TRBJ1-3; no definite D call. The CDR3 has 14 residues. The V end was cut by 0 bases, the J end by 7 bases, with 11 bases between. CDR1 and CDR2 (germline): SGHRS, YFSETQ.

J is TRBJ2-5 and V is TRBV7-9; the D gene is possibly TRBD2 (5 bases). The germline V gene encodes CDR1 SEHNR and CDR2 FQNEAQ (reference sequence). This CDR3 is built from 14 residues. V shed 3 bases and J shed 5 bases, with 13 bases lying between them. The CDR3 DNA is TGTGCCAGCAGCTTTGCGGGCTCGTGGGAGACCCAGTACTTC. Encoded protein: CASSFAGSWETQYF.

The chain carries TRBV5-1 and TRBJ1-1, with D possibly TRBD1 on 6 matching bases. Trimming removed 5 bases at V and 1 base at J, with 18 bases between. The CDR3 loop spans 16 amino acids. Germline CDR1 is SGHRS and CDR2 is YFSETQ. CDR3 residues: CASRYTGWGTNTEAFF. CDR3 bases: TGCGCCAGCAGGTATACAGGGTGGGGGACGAACACTGAAGCTTTCTTT.

This chain joins TRBV25-1 and TRBJ1-5; 8 bases line up with TRBD1. The ends lost 4 bases at V and 7 bases at J; junction bases unmatched: 9. This CDR3 region has 15 residues. The germline CDR1 and CDR2 sequences are MGHDK and SYGVNS. In DNA form, the CDR3 reads TGTGCCAGCAGTGGAGTAGGACAGGGTCTACAGCCCCAGCATTTT. It yields the protein CASSGVGQGLQPQHF.

This chain joins TRBV5-1 and TRBJ2-7, with a tentative D call TRBD1 (5 bases). The CDR3 sequence is 15 residues long. The germline V gene encodes CDR1 SGHRS and CDR2 YFSETQ. Trimming took off 4 bases at V and 1 base at J, with 15 bases between the two ends. In DNA form, the CDR3 reads TGCGCCAGCAGCGAAACAGGAATGCGTTCCTACGAGCAGTACTTC. This codes for CASSETGMRSYEQYF.